The 27 T cell receptor beta chains presented below share a single source sample, sequenced in a study of CD8 T cells in Susac syndrome. It was with random hexamers that 0.5 to 1 ug RNA was reverse transcribed. MiXCR, applied by TCRdb to the immunoSEQ multiplex PCR reads, yields one record per CDR3 protein. The sample lists roughly 80,000 distinct CDR3 sequences, over 90% seen once, with 0.26% in the top ten. The sequencing input was CD8+ T cells from PBMCs. These receptors originate from a human donor in good health.

This chain joins TRBV6-2 or TRBV6-3 and TRBJ1-5; 9 nucleotides align to TRBD1. CDR1 and CDR2 from the germline V gene are MNHEY and SVGEGT. The CDR3 has 13 residues. The V and J ends lost 11 bases and 6 bases, in that order; junction bases with no gene match: 8. The CDR3 sequence: CAVGDRATQPQHF. The CDR3 DNA reads as TGTGCCGTCGGGGACAGGGCCACTCAGCCCCAGCATTTT.

The rearrangement joins TRBV4-1 to TRBJ2-5, with D possibly TRBD1 on 6 matching bases. The CDR3 is 16 residues long. Between the trimmed V and J ends, which lost 2 bases and 0 bases, there was a span of 13 bases. The germline V gene has CDR1 MGHRA and CDR2 YSYEKL. In DNA form, the CDR3 reads TGCGCCAGCAGCCAAAGCCGAGGGACACACCAAGAGACCCAGTACTTC. Translated: CASSQSRGTHQETQYF.

The chain has TRBV29-1 and TRBJ2-5; D remains ambiguous. CDR1 is SQVTM, CDR2 ANQGSEA, per germline. The CDR3 sequence is 12 residues long. V lost 1 base and J lost 7, with 10 bases in between. CDR3 amino acids: CSVEGRLGTQYF. The CDR3 DNA reads TGCAGCGTTGAAGGGCGGTTAGGGACCCAGTACTTC.

CDR3 protein: CSASNVYNEQFF. The CDR3 coding sequence is TGCAGTGCTAGCAATGTCTACAATGAGCAGTTCTTC. V gene TRBV20-1 combines with J gene TRBJ2-1, with D unclear. Trimming left V 3 bases short and J 3 bases short, with 6 bases between. This CDR3 spans 12 amino acids. Germline V gives CDR1 DFQATT, CDR2 SNEGSKA (reference sequence).

The J gene is TRBJ2-1, the V gene TRBV11-1; 14 bases are a match to TRBD2. The CDR3 length is 18 residues. Per the germline V gene, CDR1 is SGHAT and CDR2 is FQDESV (reference sequence). J gave up 2 bases and V 6 bases, and 9 bases lay outside the gene matches. The CDR3 DNA sequence: TGTGCCAGCAGAATGGGACTAGCGGGAGAGGGACCCTACAATGAGCAGTTCTTC. This sequence encodes CASRMGLAGEGPYNEQFF.

The CDR3 bases are TGCGCCAGCGGGCGGGACAGGGATACCCACAATCAGCCCCAGCATTTT. It is translated as CASGRDRDTHNQPQHF. The rearrangement uses TRBV23-1 and TRBJ1-5; 9 bases map to TRBD1. TRBV23-1 falls under the ORF class, with uncertain function. Trimming cost V 8 bases and J 3 bases; bases outside gene matches: 11. The CDR3 is 16 residues long.

The V call is TRBV12-3 or TRBV12-4, the J call TRBJ1-4; D remains ambiguous. The CDR3 contains 13 residues. V gave up 6 bases and J gave up 4 bases, with 9 bases separating them. This CDR3 reads CASRPGYNEKLFF. CDR3 nucleotides: TGTGCCAGCAGACCGGGATATAATGAAAAACTGTTTTTT.

The genes are TRBV4-3 and TRBJ1-5; D gene uncertain. This CDR3 is built from 14 residues. V was pared by 0 bases and J by 8 bases, with 11 bases between. CDR1 and CDR2 from the germline V gene are LGHNA and YSLEER. This CDR3 reads CASSQDWGREPQHF. CDR3 nucleotides: TGCGCCAGCAGCCAAGATTGGGGTCGGGAGCCCCAGCATTTT.

V is TRBV15 and J is TRBJ2-7, with D possibly TRBD1 on 6 matching bases. The CDR3 is 15 amino acids. Germline V gene data show CDR1 as LNHNV and CDR2 as YYDKDF (reference sequence). V was pared by 5 bases and J by 3 bases, with 17 bases between. The CDR3 spells CATSFSGTPDYEQYV. CDR3 DNA: TGTGCCACCAGCTTCTCCGGGACACCCGACTACGAGCAGTACGTC.

This clonotype was detected once. This chain links TRBV5-6 with TRBJ2-6; D unresolved. There are 14 residues in the CDR3. Germline V gene data show CDR1 as SGHDT and CDR2 as YYEEEE. The ends were cut back, 0 bases at V and 4 bases at J, with 5 bases in the middle. The DNA of the CDR3 is TGTGCCAGCAGCTTGGCCGCGGGGGCCAACGTCCTGACTTTC. This codes for CASSLAAGANVLTF.

The chain employs TRBV4-1 and TRBJ2-3; unclear D gene. Germline CDR1 and CDR2: MGHRA and YSYEKL. CDR3 length: 15 amino acids. The V and J ends lost 0 bases and 1 base respectively, with 8 bases between them. CDR3 amino acids: CASSQDGYRTDTQYF. CDR3 DNA: TGCGCCAGCAGCCAAGATGGGTACCGCACAGATACGCAGTATTTT.

The V gene is TRBV3-1, the J gene TRBJ2-1; 7 bases match TRBD2. The CDR3 sequence is 16 residues long. The germline gives CDR1 LGHDT, CDR2 YNNKEL (reference sequence). J lost 4 bases, V lost 4 bases, and 10 bases had no gene match. This chain's CDR3 is CASSLLTTSTYNEQFF. DNA of the CDR3: TGTGCCAGCAGCCTGTTAACGACTAGCACTTACAATGAGCAGTTCTTC.

The CDR3 nucleotides are TGTGCCAGCAGCTTATCCTGGCAGGGCACCTACGAGCAGTACTTC. This gives the protein CASSLSWQGTYEQYF. V is TRBV7-2 and J is TRBJ2-7; possible D gene TRBD1, 5 bases. V was clipped by 2 bases and J by 2 bases, with 13 bases between them. This CDR3 is 15 amino acids long. Germline CDR1 and CDR2: SGHTA and FQGNSA.

The chain employs TRBV6-5 and TRBJ1-1; weak D call: TRBD1 (6 bases). The CDR3 is 15 residues long. Trimming took 5 bases from V and 1 from J, leaving 14 bases between them. The V gene's germline CDR1 is MNHEY and CDR2 SVGAGI. The CDR3 loop is CASSATGLGNTEAFF. CDR3 DNA: TGTGCCAGCAGTGCCACAGGGTTGGGGAACACTGAAGCTTTCTTT.

This chain uses TRBV6-5 with TRBJ1-3; no firm D call. The V end was cut by 2 bases, the J end by 0 bases, with 5 bases between. Germline CDR1 reads MNHEY; CDR2 reads SVGAGI. The CDR3 is made up of 14 amino acids. The CDR3 region is CASSYRFSGNTIYF. Written as DNA, the CDR3 is TGTGCCAGCAGTTACCGATTCTCTGGAAACACCATATATTTT.

The CDR3 sequence: CASSDPYQGASYEQYF. The CDR3 nucleotides are TGTGCCAGCAGTGACCCATACCAGGGGGCCTCCTACGAGCAGTACTTC. This chain links TRBV25-1 with TRBJ2-7; 8 bases map to TRBD1. This CDR3 region has 16 residues. Germline V gene data show CDR1 as MGHDK and CDR2 as SYGVNS. The J segment lost 0 bases and the V segment lost 3 bases, leaving 7 bases of the junction unmatched.

This chain links TRBV27 with TRBJ2-2; D might be TRBD1 or TRBD2, each matching 5 bases. Per the germline V gene, CDR1 is MNHEY and CDR2 is SMNVEV (reference sequence). V dropped 5 bases and J dropped 6 bases, with 16 bases sitting between them. The CDR3 runs 15 residues. As DNA, the CDR3 is TGTGCCAGCAGTCCTCCGGGACGATTGGCCGGGGAGCTGTTTTTT. It yields the protein CASSPPGRLAGELFF.

The chain combines TRBV19 with TRBJ2-2; D might be TRBD1 (6 bases). Germline CDR1 reads LNHDA; CDR2 reads SQIVND (reference sequence). There are 14 residues in the CDR3. V was shortened by 10 bases and J by 5 bases, with 17 bases between the two germline ends. The CDR3: CATAWGRGTGELFF. The CDR3 nucleotides are TGTGCCACTGCCTGGGGTAGGGGGACCGGGGAGCTGTTTTTT.

The V and J genes are TRBV28 and TRBJ2-1, with D hard to call. Germline V lookup: CDR1 MDHEN, CDR2 SYDVKM. V was trimmed by 1 base and J by 5 bases, leaving 9 bases between them. This CDR3 is 14 amino acids long. The CDR3, as DNA: TGTGCCAGCAGTTTATTGCGCCAAAACAATGAGCAGTTCTTC. Translating gives CASSLLRQNNEQFF.

This clonotype was counted between two and nine times. J is TRBJ2-5 and V is TRBV7-9; D call uncertain. The germline V gene encodes CDR1 SEHNR and CDR2 FQNEAQ (reference sequence). The CDR3 has 12 residues. V was pared by 6 bases and J by 2 bases, with 7 bases between. The CDR3 here is CASSQDQETQYF. The CDR3 DNA follows: TGTGCCAGCAGTCAGGATCAAGAGACCCAGTACTTC.

The V gene is TRBV7-6, the J gene TRBJ2-7, with TRBD1 identical over 9 bases. V lost 0 bases to trimming and J lost 6 bases; unmatched junction nucleotides: 3. The germline V gene has CDR1 SGHVS and CDR2 FNYEAQ. CDR3 length: 14 residues. In DNA form, the CDR3 reads TGTGCCAGCAGCTTAGCGCCGGGACAGGGCGAGCAGTACTTC. It specifies CASSLAPGQGEQYF.

The chain employs TRBV20-1 and TRBJ1-3; 7 bases are shared with TRBD1. Germline-derived CDR1 and CDR2 are DFQATT and SNEGSKA (reference sequence). The CDR3 loop spans 14 amino acids. V dropped 6 bases and J dropped 4; count of bases not matched to a gene: 9. The CDR3, as DNA: TGCAGTGCCCCAGACAGGGACTCCGGAAACACCATATATTTT. This sequence encodes CSAPDRDSGNTIYF.

The chain joins TRBV12-3 or TRBV12-4 to TRBJ2-4; 7 nucleotides match TRBD2. The trim removed 2 bases at V and 11 bases at J, leaving 9 bases unmatched. CDR3 length: 14 residues. CDR3 residues: CASSLPREDLVQYF. DNA for the CDR3: TGTGCCAGCAGTTTACCTCGGGAGGACCTTGTTCAGTACTTC.

The chain carries TRBV27 and TRBJ2-7; D ambiguous. V was cut by 0 bases and J by 2 bases, with 14 bases left in between. The germline V gene has CDR1 MNHEY and CDR2 SMNVEV (reference sequence). The CDR3 contains 16 residues. CDR3 sequence (DNA): TGTGCCAGCAGTTTATCGATCGATTTTTTCACCTACGAGCAGTACGTC. Translation: CASSLSIDFFTYEQYV.

This clonotype was seen a handful of times. V and J are TRBV12-3 or TRBV12-4 and TRBJ1-1; D uncertain. The V and J ends lost 2 bases and 5 bases respectively, with 6 bases between them. The CDR3 has 12 amino acids. The CDR3 nucleotides read TGTGCCAGCAGTTTACGGGAAACTGAAGCTTTCTTT. It codes for CASSLRETEAFF.

This rearrangement joins TRBV29-1 to TRBJ2-1; no firm D call. CDR1 SQVTM and CDR2 ANQGSEA come from the germline V gene. Trimming cost V 3 bases and J 4 bases, with 7 bases left between them. This CDR3 spans 12 amino acids. CDR3 residues: CSVDFRYNEQFF. Here the CDR3 DNA reads TGCAGCGTTGACTTCCGGTACAATGAGCAGTTCTTC.

The rearrangement joins TRBV20-1 to TRBJ2-2, with 7 nucleotides matching TRBD1. There are 13 residues in the CDR3. The germline V gene has CDR1 DFQATT and CDR2 SNEGSKA (reference sequence). Germline trimming cut 5 bases from V and 3 bases from J; bases unmatched to any gene: 3. The CDR3 sequence is CSAVTGDTGELFF. The CDR3, as DNA: TGCAGTGCTGTAACAGGGGACACCGGGGAGCTGTTTTTT.